This TCR beta chain stems from a study of long-term antiretroviral therapy in people with HIV. Study in general: The oldest specimens predate the 2015 immediate-ART recommendation by about a decade. Findings and limits, study-wide: Clones showing expansion before ART dominated the repertoire at all time points.

On this clone itself: Its specificity is not known.

A v3.0 immunoSEQ assay was performed at survey level. A target of roughly 40,000-50,000 T-cell genomes per sample was set for sequencing. Here immunoSEQ multiplex PCR was the method, and the copy in TCRdb shows in-frame clones only, minus some. Here the sample spans roughly 25,000 clones, 85% being singletons. J gave up 3 bases and V 0 bases, and 10 bases lay outside the gene matches. The CDR3 covers 17 residues. The germline V gene has CDR1 SGHDT and CDR2 YYEEEE. Before they underwent DNA extraction, samples held roughly 0.95-11 million cryopreserved PBMC. The sequences come from unsorted PBMCs, collected 2.3 years after starting antiretroviral therapy. The origin of this receptor is a man aged 40-49 years with HIV. This rearrangement joins TRBV5-6 to TRBJ1-1; 8 bases map to TRBD1. The CDR3: CASSLEPAGGEDTEAFF. The CDR3 DNA follows: TGTGCCAGCAGCTTGGAACCCGCAGGGGGCGAGGACACTGAAGCTTTCTTT.